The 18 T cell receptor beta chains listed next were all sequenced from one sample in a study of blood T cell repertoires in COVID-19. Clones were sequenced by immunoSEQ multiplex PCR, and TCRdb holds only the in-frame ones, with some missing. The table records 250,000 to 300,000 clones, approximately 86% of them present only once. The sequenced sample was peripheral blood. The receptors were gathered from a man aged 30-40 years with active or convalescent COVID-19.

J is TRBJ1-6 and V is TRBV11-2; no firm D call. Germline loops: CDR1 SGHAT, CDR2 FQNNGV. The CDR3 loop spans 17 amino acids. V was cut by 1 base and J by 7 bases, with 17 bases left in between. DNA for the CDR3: TGTGCCAGCAGCTTAGTGGGTCCAGGAAATCCAAATTCACCCCTCCACTTT. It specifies CASSLVGPGNPNSPLHF.

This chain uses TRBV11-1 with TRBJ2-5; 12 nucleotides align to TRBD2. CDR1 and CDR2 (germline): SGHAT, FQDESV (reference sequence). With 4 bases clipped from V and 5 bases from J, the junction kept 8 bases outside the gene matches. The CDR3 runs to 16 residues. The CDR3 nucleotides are TGTGCCAGCAGCTGGCGGACTAGCGGGGCCAATGAGACCCAGTACTTC. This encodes CASSWRTSGANETQYF.

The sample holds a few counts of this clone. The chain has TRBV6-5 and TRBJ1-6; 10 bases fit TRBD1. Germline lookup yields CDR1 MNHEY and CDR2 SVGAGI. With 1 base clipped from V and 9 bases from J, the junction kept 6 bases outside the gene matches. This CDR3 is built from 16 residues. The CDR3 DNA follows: TGTGCCAGCAGTTACTTCGCGGGACAGGGGCGTTCACCCCTCCACTTT. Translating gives CASSYFAGQGRSPLHF.

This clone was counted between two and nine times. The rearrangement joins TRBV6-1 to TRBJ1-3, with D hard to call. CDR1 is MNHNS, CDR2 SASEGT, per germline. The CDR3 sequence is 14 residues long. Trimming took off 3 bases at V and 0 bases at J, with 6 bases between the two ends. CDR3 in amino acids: CASSDGISGNTIYF. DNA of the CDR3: TGTGCCAGCAGTGACGGGATCTCTGGAAACACCATATATTTT.

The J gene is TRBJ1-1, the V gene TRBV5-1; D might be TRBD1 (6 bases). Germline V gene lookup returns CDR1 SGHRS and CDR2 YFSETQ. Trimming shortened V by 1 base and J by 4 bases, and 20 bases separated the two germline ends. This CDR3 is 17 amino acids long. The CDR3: CASSLWGSSDSGTEAFF. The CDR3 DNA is TGCGCCAGCAGCTTGTGGGGATCTTCGGACAGCGGCACTGAAGCTTTCTTT.

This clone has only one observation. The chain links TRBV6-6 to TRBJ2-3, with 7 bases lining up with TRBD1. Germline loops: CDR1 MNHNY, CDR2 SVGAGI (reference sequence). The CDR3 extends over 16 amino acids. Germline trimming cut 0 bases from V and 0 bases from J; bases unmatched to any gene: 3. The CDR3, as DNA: TGTGCCAGCAGTTACTCAGGGACAGATAGCACAGATACGCAGTATTTT. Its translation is CASSYSGTDSTDTQYF.

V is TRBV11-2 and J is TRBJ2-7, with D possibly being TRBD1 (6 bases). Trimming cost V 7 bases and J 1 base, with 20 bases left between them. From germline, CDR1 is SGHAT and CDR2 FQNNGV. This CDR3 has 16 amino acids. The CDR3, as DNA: TGTGCCAGCACCTTGGGGGCAAATGCTTTATCCTACGAGCAGTACTTC. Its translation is CASTLGANALSYEQYF.

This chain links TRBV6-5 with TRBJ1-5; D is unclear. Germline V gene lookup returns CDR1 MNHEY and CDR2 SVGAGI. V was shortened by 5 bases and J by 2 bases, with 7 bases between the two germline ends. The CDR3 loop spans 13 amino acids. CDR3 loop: CASSTQGNQPQHF. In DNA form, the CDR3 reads TGTGCCAGCAGTACCCAGGGCAATCAGCCCCAGCATTTT.

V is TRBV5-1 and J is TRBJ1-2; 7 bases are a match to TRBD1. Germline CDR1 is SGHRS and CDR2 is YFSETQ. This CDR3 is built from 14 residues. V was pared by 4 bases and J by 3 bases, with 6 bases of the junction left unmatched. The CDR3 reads CASSAGTADYGYTF. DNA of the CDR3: TGCGCCAGCAGCGCCGGGACAGCAGACTATGGCTACACCTTC.

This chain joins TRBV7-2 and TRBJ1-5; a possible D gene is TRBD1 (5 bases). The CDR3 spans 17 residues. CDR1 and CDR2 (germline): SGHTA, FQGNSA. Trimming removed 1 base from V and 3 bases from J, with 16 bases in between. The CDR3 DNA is TGTGCCAGCAGCTTAGACCCAGGGCTCCCCGACAATCAGCCCCAGCATTTT. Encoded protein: CASSLDPGLPDNQPQHF.

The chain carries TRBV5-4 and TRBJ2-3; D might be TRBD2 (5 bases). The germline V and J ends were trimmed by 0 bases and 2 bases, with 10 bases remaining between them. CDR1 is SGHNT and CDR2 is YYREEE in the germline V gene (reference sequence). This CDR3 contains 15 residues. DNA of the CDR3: TGTGCCAGCAGCTTGGAAGGCGGGTCCACAGATACGCAGTATTTT. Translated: CASSLEGGSTDTQYF.

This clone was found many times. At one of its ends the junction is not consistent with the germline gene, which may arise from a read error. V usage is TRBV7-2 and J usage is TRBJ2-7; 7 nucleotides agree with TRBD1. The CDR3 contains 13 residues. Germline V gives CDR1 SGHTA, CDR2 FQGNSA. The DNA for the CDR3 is TGTGCCAGCAGCTTAACCCCGACAGGGAAAGCCGCTTTC. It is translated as CASSLTPTGKAAF.

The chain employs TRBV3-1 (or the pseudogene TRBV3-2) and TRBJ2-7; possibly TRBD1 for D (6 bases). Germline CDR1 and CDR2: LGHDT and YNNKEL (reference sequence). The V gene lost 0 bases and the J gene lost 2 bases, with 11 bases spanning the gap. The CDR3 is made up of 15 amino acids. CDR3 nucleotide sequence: TGTGCCAGCAGCCAAGATAGGGACAACCCCTACGAGCAGTACTTC. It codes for CASSQDRDNPYEQYF.

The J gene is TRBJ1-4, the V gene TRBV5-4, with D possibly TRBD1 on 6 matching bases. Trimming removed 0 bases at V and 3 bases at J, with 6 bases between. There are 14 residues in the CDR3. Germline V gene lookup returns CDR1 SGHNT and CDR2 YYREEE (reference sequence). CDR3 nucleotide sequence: TGTGCCAGCAGCTTGGACAGGGCTAATGAAAAACTGTTTTTT. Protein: CASSLDRANEKLFF.

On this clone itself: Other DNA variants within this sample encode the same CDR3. CDR3 residues: CATSREQGANQPQHF. CDR3 sequence (DNA): TGTGCCACCAGCAGAGAGCAGGGGGCAAATCAGCCCCAGCATTTT. The gene calls are TRBV15 and TRBJ1-5; the match to TRBD1 covers 8 bases. Unmatched junction bases numbered 2, after V lost 0 bases and J lost 4 bases. This CDR3 comprises 15 residues. Germline CDR1 is LNHNV and CDR2 is YYDKDF (reference sequence). Full variable domain (remainder filled in from reference TRBV15 and TRBJ1-5): DAMVIQNPRYQVTQFGKPVTLSCSQTLNHNVMYWYQQKSSQAPKLLFHYYDKDFNNEADTPDNFQSRRPNTSFCFLDIRSPGLGDTAMYLCATSREQGANQPQHFGDGTRLSIL.

The CDR3 DNA follows: TGCGCCAGCAGCCAGAACTACAGGGGAGGCCAGCCCCAGCATTTT. It encodes CASSQNYRGGQPQHF. This chain connects TRBV4-1 to TRBJ1-5, with TRBD1 matching over 7 bases. Germline CDR1 reads MGHRA; CDR2 reads YSYEKL. V trimming: 3 bases; J trimming: 7 bases; junction bases outside the gene matches: 9. This CDR3 has 15 amino acids.

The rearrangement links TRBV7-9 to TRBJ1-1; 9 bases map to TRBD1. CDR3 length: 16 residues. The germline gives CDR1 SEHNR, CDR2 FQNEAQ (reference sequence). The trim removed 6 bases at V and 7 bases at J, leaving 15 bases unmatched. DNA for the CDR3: TGTGCCAGCAGGGTTTCCGGGACAGGGAGTTTTAGTGAAGCTTTCTTT. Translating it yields CASRVSGTGSFSEAFF.

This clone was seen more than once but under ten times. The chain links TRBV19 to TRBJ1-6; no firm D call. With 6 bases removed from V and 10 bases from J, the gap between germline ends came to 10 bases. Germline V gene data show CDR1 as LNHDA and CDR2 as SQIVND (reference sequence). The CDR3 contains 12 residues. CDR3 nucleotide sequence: TGTGCCAGTAGCCCCAGTGCCTCACCCCTCCACTTT. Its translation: CASSPSASPLHF. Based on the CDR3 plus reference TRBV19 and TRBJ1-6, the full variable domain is DGGITQSPKYLFRKEGQNVTLSCEQNLNHDAMYWYRQDPGQGLRLIYYSQIVNDFQKGDIAEGYSVSREKKESFPLTVTSAQKNPTAFYLCASSPSASPLHFGNGTRLTVT.